Listed below are T cell receptor beta chains from one sample, sequenced in a study of immune heterogeneity within non-small cell lung tumors. Via MiXCR, TCRdb re-called the multiplex PCR reads, giving one row per CDR3 protein. The profile shows 5,000 to 7,000 distinct CDR3 sequences, roughly 23% of them singletons. The sequencing input was lung tumor tissue. These receptors were collected from a woman aged 60 to 75 with non-small cell lung cancer. The CDR3 runs from the conserved cysteine through the conserved F or W. The D gene is left open where the match is weak. Some rows have no size entry. The others give once, few or many, or a class for an expanded clone.

j_call d_call clone_size v_call cdr3_nt cdr3_aa
TRBJ2-7 NA medium-sized TRBV7-9 TGTGCCAGCAGCCCGGGAACTTTCTACGAGCAGTACTTC CASSPGTFYEQYF
TRBJ2-1 TRBD1 medium-sized TRBV28 TGTGCCAGCAGTTTATTGGGGACAGGGGTCAATGAGCAGTTCTTC CASSLLGTGVNEQFF
TRBJ1-1 NA few TRBV5-1 TGCGCCAGCAGCTTGGGCTCGGGACACGACACTGAAGCTTTCTTT CASSLGSGHDTEAFF
TRBJ1-4 TRBD1 many TRBV3-1 TGTGCCAGCAGCCAAGGAGGGATCGCAGGGGGGGGTGAAAAACTGTTTTTT CASSQGGIAGGGEKLFF
TRBJ2-4 TRBD2 few TRBV9 TGTGCCAGCAGCGTAGCGGGGGCGGGGGGAAACATTCAGTACTTC CASSVAGAGGNIQYF
TRBJ2-1 NA medium-sized TRBV7-9 TGTGCCAGCAGCTCGTGGACGGGTTACAATGAGCAGTTCTTC CASSSWTGYNEQFF
TRBJ2-5 TRBD1 many TRBV19 TGTGCCAGTAGTATGGGACAGGAGCCGACCCAGTACTTC CASSMGQEPTQYF
TRBJ2-1 NA NA TRBV4-1 TGCGCCAGCAGCCAATCGGGACCCCAATTGTTCTTC CASSQSGPQLFF
TRBJ1-4 NA many TRBV6-1 TGTGCCAGCAGCCGACTAGGGAGCCAGTTAGAAAAACTGTTTTTT CASSRLGSQLEKLFF
TRBJ1-5 NA medium-sized TRBV28 TGTGCCAGCAGTAAGGGGGTGGGCAATCAGCCCCAGCATTTT CASSKGVGNQPQHF
TRBJ1-5 TRBD1 NA TRBV7-9 TGTGCCAGCAGTTCAGGGGGCAGGGGCAATCAGCCCCAGCATTTT CASSSGGRGNQPQHF
TRBJ1-6 NA medium-sized TRBV12-3/TRBV12-4 TGTGCCAGCAGTTTTAGGGGTTCACCCCTCCACTTT CASSFRGSPLHF
TRBJ2-2 TRBD2 many TRBV2 TGTGCCAGCAGTGAAGTGCGGGGGACCGGGGAGCTGTTTTTT CASSEVRGTGELFF
TRBJ1-1 NA NA TRBV5-1 TGCGCCAGCAGGACTAAAAGGGGCGAAGACACTGAAGCTTTCTTT CASRTKRGEDTEAFF
TRBJ2-1 NA many TRBV6-1 TGTGCCAGCAGCTTTGGACACGGATACAATGAGCAGTTCTTC CASSFGHGYNEQFF
TRBJ2-3 TRBD2 many TRBV10-1 TGCGCCAGCAGTGAGAGCGGGATCGGCACAGATACGCAGTATTTT CASSESGIGTDTQYF
TRBJ1-2 NA few TRBV6-2/TRBV6-3 TGTGCCAGCAGTTACTCAGGGTATGTCTACACCTTC CASSYSGYVYTF
TRBJ2-7 NA many TRBV18 TGTGCCAGCTCACCTTCTCCGGACAGCTCCTACGAGCAGTACTTC CASSPSPDSSYEQYF
TRBJ1-1 NA medium-sized TRBV28 TGTGCCAGCAGTTCCGGGACACAAGAAGCTTTCTTT CASSSGTQEAFF
TRBJ1-5 TRBD1 medium-sized TRBV7-2 TGTGCCAGCAGCTCTAGCGGGACAGGGGGCAATCAGCCCCAGCATTTT CASSSSGTGGNQPQHF
TRBJ2-6 NA few TRBV12-3/TRBV12-4 TGTGCCAGCAGAGGGGGGTGGGCTATTACTGGGGCCAACGTCCTGACTTTC CASRGGWAITGANVLTF
TRBJ2-2 NA medium-sized TRBV12-3/TRBV12-4 TGTGCCAGCAGTCCTCGGGGGCTCACCGGGGAGCTGTTTTTT CASSPRGLTGELFF
TRBJ1-6 NA NA TRBV4-2 TGTGCCATCAGCCAAGCGCGGGAACCGAATTCACCCCTCCACTTT CAISQAREPNSPLHF
TRBJ1-4 NA NA TRBV19 TGTGCCAGTAGTATAGACAGGGGAACTGCAACTAATGAAAAACTGTTTTTT CASSIDRGTATNEKLFF
TRBJ2-7 TRBD2 many TRBV7-9 TGTGCCAGCAGCTTAATCGGCGGACCGGGGGGCGAGCAGTACTTC CASSLIGGPGGEQYF
TRBJ2-2 NA NA TRBV19 TGTGCCACCACCTTTCAAAAGAACACCGGGGAGCTGTTTTTT CATTFQKNTGELFF
TRBJ2-3 NA NA TRBV6-2/TRBV6-3 TGTGCCAGCAGTTACGGCACAGTGGGGGCAGATACGCAGTATTTT CASSYGTVGADTQYF
TRBJ2-1 NA medium-sized TRBV20-1 TGCAGTGCTAGAGATATCAGCCTGGCCCTCAATGAGCAGTTCTTC CSARDISLALNEQFF
TRBJ2-7 TRBD1 NA TRBV20-1 TGCAGTGCGACACGAGGGGGCTGGAACGAGCAGTACTTC CSATRGGWNEQYF
TRBJ1-5 NA medium-sized TRBV10-2 TGCGCCAGCAGTGAGTCGGATGGAGGACTTCAGCCCCAGCATTTT CASSESDGGLQPQHF
TRBJ1-3 NA NA TRBV12-3/TRBV12-4 TGTGCCAGCTGGGATGTGGAGTTGCTCACCATATATTTT CASWDVELLTIYF
TRBJ2-1 TRBD2 few TRBV4-2 TGTGCCAGCAGCCAAGATTTGGTAGCGGGGGACAATGAGCAGTTCTTC CASSQDLVAGDNEQFF
TRBJ2-7 NA medium-sized TRBV20-1 TGCAGTGCTAGAGATCCTAGTACGGTGGCCTACGAGCAGTACTTC CSARDPSTVAYEQYF
TRBJ2-3 TRBD2 many TRBV27 TGTGCCAGCAGTTTGCGGATCCCGGGACTAGCGGGAAGCACAGATACGCAGTATTTT CASSLRIPGLAGSTDTQYF